This paragraph reports one TCR beta chain. Method: immunoSEQ multiplex PCR; TCRdb's copy keeps in-frame clones and lacks some. The sample lists 200,000 to 300,000 clones; roughly four fifths were seen once. The data stem from a study of blood T cell repertoires in COVID-19. Overall study: The United States, Italy and Spain were the sources of the acute and convalescent COVID-19 samples. The analysed material was cDNA or gDNA that came from T cells, B-cell-depleted T cells, or PBMCs.

CDR1 MDHEN and CDR2 SYDVKM come from the germline V gene. The CDR3 consists of 16 residues. V dropped 5 bases and J dropped 5; count of bases not matched to a gene: 13. The TCR was taken from a woman older than 75 with acute or convalescent COVID-19. The sequenced material came from peripheral blood. The rearrangement joins TRBV28 to TRBJ1-1, with 8 bases that match TRBD1. CDR3 amino acids: CASSGTGQVPGTEAFF. In DNA, the CDR3 is TGTGCCAGCAGTGGTACGGGACAGGTCCCAGGGACTGAAGCTTTCTTT.